This TCR beta chain was sequenced in a study of T cells in Graves' hyperthyroidism and ophthalmopathy. Study-level points and caveats: Blood also carried most thyroid clonotypes expanded above 0.001. Ophthalmopathy prediction by the model preceded onset by a median approximately 5.9 months.

The sample holds many counts of this clonotype. The antigen is unknown. Regions amplified from RNA transcripts were the TCR beta CDR3 regions. In the first-round RT-PCR of the TCR CDR3, the HTBI primer set was used. A single record per CDR3 protein comes from TCRdb applying MiXCR to the multiplex PCR reads. The table has tens of thousands of distinct CDR3 sequences, approximately 50% seen once. CDR1 and CDR2 (germline): GTSNPN, SVGIG (reference sequence). Deletions cut 2 bases from V and 1 base from J, with 14 bases between. This CDR3 contains 15 residues. Researchers barred patients who had uncontrolled infection, other autoimmune disease, pregnancy or lactation. The diagnostic basis comprised clinical symptoms, serum thyroxine and TRAb, thyroid ultrasound and orbital computed tomography.

V usage is TRBV30 and J usage is TRBJ1-1; D perhaps matches TRBD1 (5 bases). The sequenced sample consisted of peripheral blood or thyroid tissue (not recorded which). This receptor was identified in a man between 18 and 29 years old with Graves' hyperthyroidism. In DNA form, the CDR3 reads TGTGCCTGGAGTTACGCAGGACACAAGAACACTGAAGCTTTCTTT. Its translation is CAWSYAGHKNTEAFF.